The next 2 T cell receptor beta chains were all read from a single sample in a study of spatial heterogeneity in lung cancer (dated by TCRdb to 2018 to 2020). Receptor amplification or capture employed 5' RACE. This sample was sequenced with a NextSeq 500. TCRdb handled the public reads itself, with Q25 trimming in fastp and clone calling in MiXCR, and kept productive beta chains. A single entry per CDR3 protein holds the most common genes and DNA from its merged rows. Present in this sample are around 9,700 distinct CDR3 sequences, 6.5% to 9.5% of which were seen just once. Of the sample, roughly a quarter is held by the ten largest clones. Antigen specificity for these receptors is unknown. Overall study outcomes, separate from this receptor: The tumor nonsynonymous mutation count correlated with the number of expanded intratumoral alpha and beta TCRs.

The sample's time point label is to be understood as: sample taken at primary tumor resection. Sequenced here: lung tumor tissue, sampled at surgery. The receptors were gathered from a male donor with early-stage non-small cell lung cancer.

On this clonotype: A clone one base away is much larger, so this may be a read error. CDR3 coding DNA: TGTGCCGGCAGCTTAGCGACGGGAACCGGGGAGCTGTTTTTT. It encodes CAGSLATGTGELFF. The chain uses TRBV7-8 and TRBJ2-2; possible D gene TRBD2, 5 bases. The CDR3 consists of 14 residues. CDR1 is SGHVS, CDR2 FQNEAQ, per germline.

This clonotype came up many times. This CDR3 is CASSFWNDNEQFF. The CDR3 DNA reads as TGTGCCAGCAGTTTCTGGAATGACAATGAGCAGTTCTTC. The chain carries TRBV6-5 and TRBJ2-1; no definite D call. CDR3 length: 13 residues. V lost 4 bases to trimming and J lost 5 bases, with 9 bases between them. Germline V CDR1 and CDR2: MNHEY, SVGAGI.